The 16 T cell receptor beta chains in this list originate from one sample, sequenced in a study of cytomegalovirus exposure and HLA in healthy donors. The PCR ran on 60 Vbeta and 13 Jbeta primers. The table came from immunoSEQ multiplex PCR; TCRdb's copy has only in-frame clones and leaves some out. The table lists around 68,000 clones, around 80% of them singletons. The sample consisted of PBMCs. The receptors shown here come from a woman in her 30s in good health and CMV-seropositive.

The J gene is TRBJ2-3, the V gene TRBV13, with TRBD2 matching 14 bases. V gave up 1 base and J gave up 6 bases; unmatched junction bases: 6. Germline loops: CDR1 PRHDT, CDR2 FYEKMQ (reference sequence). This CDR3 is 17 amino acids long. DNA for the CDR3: TGTGCCAGCAGCTTAGCTCTTGGGACTAGCGGGAGTGATACGCAGTATTTT. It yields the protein CASSLALGTSGSDTQYF.

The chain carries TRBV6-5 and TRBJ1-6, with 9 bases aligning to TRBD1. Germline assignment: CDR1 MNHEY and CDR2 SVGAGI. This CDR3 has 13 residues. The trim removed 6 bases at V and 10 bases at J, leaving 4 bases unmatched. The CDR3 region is CASSGTGRSPLHF. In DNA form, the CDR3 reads TGTGCCAGCAGCGGGACAGGGCGGTCACCCCTCCACTTT.

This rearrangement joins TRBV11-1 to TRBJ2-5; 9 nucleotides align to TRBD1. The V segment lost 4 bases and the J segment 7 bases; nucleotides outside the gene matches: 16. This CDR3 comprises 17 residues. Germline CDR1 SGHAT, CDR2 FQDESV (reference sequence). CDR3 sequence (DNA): TGTGCCAGCAGCTCCCCCCCGGGACAGGGCCTAGTTGGGACCCAGTACTTC. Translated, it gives CASSSPPGQGLVGTQYF.

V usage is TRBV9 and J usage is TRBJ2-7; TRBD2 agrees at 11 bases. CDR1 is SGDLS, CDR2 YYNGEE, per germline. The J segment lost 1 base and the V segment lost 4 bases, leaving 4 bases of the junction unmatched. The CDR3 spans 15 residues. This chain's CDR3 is CASSTGTSGSYEQYF. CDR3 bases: TGTGCCAGCAGCACCGGGACTAGCGGTTCCTACGAGCAGTACTTC.

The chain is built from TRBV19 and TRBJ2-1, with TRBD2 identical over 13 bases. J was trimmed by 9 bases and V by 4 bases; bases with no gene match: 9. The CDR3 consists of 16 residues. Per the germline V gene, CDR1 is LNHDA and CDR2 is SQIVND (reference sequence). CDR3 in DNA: TGTGCCAGTAGTAGGGGACTAGCGGGATTGGAGGGTGAGCAGTTCTTC. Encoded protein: CASSRGLAGLEGEQFF.

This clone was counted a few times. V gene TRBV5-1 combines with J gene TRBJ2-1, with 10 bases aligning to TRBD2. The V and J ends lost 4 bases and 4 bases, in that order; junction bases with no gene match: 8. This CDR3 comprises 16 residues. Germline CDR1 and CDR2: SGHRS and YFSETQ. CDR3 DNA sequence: TGCGCCAGCAGCAAAGCCGTGACTAGCGGGTACAATGAGCAGTTCTTC. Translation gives CASSKAVTSGYNEQFF.

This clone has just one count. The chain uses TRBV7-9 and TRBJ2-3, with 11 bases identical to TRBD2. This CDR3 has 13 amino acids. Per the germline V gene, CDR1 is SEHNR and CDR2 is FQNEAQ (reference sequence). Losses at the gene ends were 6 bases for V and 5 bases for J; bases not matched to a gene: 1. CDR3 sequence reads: CASRGLAGDTQYF. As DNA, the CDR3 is TGTGCCAGCAGAGGACTAGCGGGAGATACGCAGTATTTT.

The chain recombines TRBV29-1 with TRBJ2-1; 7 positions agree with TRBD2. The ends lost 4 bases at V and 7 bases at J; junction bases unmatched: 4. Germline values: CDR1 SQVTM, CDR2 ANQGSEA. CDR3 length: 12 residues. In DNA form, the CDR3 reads TGCAGCGTTGGATTTAGCGGGAATGAGCAGTTCTTC. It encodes CSVGFSGNEQFF.

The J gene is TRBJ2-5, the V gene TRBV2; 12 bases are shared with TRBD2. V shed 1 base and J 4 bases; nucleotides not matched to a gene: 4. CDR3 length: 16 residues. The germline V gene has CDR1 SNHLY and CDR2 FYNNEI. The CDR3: CASSEEASGRVETQYF. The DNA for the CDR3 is TGTGCCAGCAGTGAAGAGGCTAGCGGGAGGGTAGAGACCCAGTACTTC.

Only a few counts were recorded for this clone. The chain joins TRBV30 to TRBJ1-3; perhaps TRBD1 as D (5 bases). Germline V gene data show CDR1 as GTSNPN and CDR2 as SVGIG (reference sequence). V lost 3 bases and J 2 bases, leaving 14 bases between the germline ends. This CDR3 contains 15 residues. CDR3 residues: CAWSSWGGAGNTIYF. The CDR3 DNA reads TGTGCCTGGAGCTCCTGGGGGGGGGCTGGAAACACCATATATTTT.

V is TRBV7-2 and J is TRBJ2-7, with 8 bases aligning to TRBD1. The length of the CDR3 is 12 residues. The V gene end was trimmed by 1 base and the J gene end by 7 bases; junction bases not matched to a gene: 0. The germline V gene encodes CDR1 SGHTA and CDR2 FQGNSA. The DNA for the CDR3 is TGTGCCAGCAGCTTAGGGACAGGGGAGCAGTACTTC. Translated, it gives CASSLGTGEQYF.

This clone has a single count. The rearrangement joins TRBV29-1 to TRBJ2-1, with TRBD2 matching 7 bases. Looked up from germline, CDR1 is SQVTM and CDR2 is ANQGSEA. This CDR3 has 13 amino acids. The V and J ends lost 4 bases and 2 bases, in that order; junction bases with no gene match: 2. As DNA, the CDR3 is TGCAGCGTTGCGAGCGGGACCTACAATGAGCAGTTCTTC. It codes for CSVASGTYNEQFF.

CDR3 sequence (DNA): TGTGCCAGCAGTCGTACAGGGAACTCCTATAATTCACCCCTCCACTTT. Its protein is CASSRTGNSYNSPLHF. The genes are TRBV11-2 and TRBJ1-6; D perhaps matches TRBD1 (6 bases). The CDR3 sequence is 16 residues long. V lost 6 bases to trimming and J lost 0 bases, with 12 bases between them. Germline V gene sequence: CDR1 SGHAT, CDR2 FQNNGV.

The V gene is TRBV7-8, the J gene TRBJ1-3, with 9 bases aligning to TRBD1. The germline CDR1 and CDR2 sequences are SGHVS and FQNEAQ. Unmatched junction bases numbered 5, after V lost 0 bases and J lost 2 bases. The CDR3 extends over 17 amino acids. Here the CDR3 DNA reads TGTGCCAGCAGCTTAGCAATAAGGACAGGGGCTGGAAACACCATATATTTT. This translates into CASSLAIRTGAGNTIYF.

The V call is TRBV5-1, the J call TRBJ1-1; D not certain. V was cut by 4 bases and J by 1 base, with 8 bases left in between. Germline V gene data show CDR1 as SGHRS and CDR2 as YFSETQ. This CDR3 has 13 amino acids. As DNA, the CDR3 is TGCGCCAGCAGCATCCACAGGAACACTGAAGCTTTCTTT. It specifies CASSIHRNTEAFF.

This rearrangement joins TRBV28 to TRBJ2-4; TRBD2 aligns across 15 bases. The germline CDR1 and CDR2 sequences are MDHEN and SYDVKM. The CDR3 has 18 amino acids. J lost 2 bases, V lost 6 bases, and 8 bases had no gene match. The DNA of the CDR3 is TGTGCCAGCAGCTACGGGACTAGCGGGAGGAGTACCAAAAACATTCAGTACTTC. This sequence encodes CASSYGTSGRSTKNIQYF. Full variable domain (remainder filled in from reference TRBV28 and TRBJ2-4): DVKVTQSSRYLVKRTGEKVFLECVQDMDHENMFWYRQDPGLGLRLIYFSYDVKMKEKGDIPEGYSVSREKKERFSLILESASTNQTSMYLCASSYGTSGRSTKNIQYFGAGTRLSVL.